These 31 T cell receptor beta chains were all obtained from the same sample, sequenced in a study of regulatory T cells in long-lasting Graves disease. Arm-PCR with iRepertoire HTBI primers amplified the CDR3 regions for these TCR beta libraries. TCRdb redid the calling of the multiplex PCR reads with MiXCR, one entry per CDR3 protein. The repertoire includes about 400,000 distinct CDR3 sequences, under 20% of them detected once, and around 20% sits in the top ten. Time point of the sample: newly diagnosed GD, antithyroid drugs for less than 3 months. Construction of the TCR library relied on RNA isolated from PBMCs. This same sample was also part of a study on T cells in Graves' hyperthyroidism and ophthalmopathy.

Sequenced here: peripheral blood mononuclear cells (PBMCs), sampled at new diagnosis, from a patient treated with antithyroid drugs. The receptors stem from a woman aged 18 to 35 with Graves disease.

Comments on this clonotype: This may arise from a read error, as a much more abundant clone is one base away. This CDR3 reads CASGPLRTGTGELFF. CDR3 sequence (DNA): TGTGCCAGCGGTCCTCTCAGGACGGGTACTGGGGAGCTGTTTTTT. This sequence joins TRBV6-1 and TRBJ2-2; D gene unclear. Germline values: CDR1 MNHNS, CDR2 SASEGT. V was trimmed by 8 bases and J by 8 bases, leaving 21 bases between them. This CDR3 comprises 15 residues.

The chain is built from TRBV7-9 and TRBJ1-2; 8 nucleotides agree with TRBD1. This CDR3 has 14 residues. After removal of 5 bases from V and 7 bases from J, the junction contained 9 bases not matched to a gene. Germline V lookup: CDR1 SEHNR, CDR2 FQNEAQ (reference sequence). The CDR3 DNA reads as TGTGCCAGCAGCACGCTCGACAGGGGAAGTGGCTACACCTTC. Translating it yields CASSTLDRGSGYTF.

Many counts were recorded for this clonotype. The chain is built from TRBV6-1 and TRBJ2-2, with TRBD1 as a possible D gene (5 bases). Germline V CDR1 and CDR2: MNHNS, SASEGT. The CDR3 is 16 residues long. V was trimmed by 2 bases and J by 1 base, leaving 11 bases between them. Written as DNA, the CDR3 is TGTGCCAGCAGTGAAAGGCGAACAGGGAACACCGGGGAGCTGTTTTTT. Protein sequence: CASSERRTGNTGELFF.

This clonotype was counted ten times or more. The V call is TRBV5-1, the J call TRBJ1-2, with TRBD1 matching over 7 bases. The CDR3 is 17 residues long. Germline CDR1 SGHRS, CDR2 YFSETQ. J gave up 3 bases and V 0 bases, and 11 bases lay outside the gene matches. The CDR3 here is CASSLVGQKSGHYGYTF. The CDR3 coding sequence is TGCGCCAGCAGCTTGGTGGGACAGAAATCGGGTCACTATGGCTACACCTTC.

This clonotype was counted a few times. The CDR3 sequence is CSARRQERETQYF. The CDR3 nucleotides are TGCAGTGCTCGTCGACAGGAGAGGGAGACCCAGTACTTC. V is TRBV20-1 and J is TRBJ2-5; possibly TRBD1 for D (6 bases). Trimming cost V 5 bases and J 5 bases, with 15 bases left between them. CDR3 length equals 13 residues. Per the germline V gene, CDR1 is DFQATT and CDR2 is SNEGSKA (reference sequence).

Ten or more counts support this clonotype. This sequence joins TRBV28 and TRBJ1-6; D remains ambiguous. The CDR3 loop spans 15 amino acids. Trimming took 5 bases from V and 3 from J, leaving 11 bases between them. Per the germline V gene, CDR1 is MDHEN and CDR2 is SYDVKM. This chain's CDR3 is CASSHPMDYNSPLHF. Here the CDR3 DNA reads TGTGCCAGCAGTCATCCGATGGACTATAATTCACCCCTCCACTTT.

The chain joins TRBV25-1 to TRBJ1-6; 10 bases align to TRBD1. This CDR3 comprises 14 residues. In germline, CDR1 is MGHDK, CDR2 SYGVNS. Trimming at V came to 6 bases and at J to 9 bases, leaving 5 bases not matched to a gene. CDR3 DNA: TGTGCCAGCAGAGACAGGGGGCTTCCTTCACCCCTCCACTTT. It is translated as CASRDRGLPSPLHF.

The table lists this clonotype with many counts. CDR3 amino acids: CASSPGLRGEDEQFF. CDR3 coding DNA: TGTGCCAGCTCGCCGGGACTCCGGGGGGAGGATGAGCAGTTCTTC. The chain uses TRBV18 and TRBJ2-1, with 7 positions matching TRBD2. V lost 6 bases to trimming and J lost 8 bases; unmatched junction nucleotides: 13. Germline values: CDR1 KGHSH, CDR2 LQKENI. The CDR3 consists of 15 residues.

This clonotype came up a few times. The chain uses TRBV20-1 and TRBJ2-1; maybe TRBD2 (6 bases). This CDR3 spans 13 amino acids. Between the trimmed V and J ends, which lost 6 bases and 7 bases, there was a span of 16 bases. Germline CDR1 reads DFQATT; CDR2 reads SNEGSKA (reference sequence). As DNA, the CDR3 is TGCAGTGCCAGACCGGGAGTCATTAATGAGCAGTTCTTC. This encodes CSARPGVINEQFF.

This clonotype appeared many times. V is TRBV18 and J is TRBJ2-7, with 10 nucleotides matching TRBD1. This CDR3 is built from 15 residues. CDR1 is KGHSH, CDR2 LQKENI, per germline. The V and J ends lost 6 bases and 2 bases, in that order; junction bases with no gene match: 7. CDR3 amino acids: CASSTGGSPPYEQYF. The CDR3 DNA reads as TGTGCCAGCTCGACAGGGGGCTCCCCCCCCTACGAGCAGTACTTC.

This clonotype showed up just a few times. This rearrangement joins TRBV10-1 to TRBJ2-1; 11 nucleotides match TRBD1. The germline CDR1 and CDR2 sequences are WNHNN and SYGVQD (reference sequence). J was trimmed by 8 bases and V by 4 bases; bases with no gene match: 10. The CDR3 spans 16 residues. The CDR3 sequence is CASSGSWDRGIDEQFF. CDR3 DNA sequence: TGCGCCAGCAGTGGAAGTTGGGACAGGGGGATCGATGAGCAGTTCTTC.

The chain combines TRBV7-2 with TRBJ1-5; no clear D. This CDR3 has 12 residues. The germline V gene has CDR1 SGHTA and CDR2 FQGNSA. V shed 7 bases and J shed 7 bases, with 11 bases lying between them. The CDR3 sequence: CASTTSGQPQHF. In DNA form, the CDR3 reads TGTGCCAGCACCACAAGTGGGCAGCCCCAGCATTTT.

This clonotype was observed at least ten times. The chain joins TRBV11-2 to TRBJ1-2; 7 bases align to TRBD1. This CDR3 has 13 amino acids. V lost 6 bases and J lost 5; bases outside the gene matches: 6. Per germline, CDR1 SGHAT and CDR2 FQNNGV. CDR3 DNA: TGTGCCAGCAGACAGGGGTTACAATATGGCTACACCTTC. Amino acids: CASRQGLQYGYTF.

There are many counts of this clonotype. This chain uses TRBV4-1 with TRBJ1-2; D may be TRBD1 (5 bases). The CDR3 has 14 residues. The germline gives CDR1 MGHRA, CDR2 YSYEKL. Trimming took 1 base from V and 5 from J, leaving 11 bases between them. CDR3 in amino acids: CASSQAGSEYGYTF. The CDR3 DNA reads TGCGCCAGCAGCCAAGCAGGGTCCGAATATGGCTACACCTTC.

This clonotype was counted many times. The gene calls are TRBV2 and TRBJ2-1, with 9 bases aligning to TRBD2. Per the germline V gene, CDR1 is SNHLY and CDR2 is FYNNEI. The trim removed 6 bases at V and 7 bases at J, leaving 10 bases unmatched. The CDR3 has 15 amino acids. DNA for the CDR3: TGTGCCAGCAGCCCTCCGACTAGCGGTGGAAATGAGCAGTTCTTC. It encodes CASSPPTSGGNEQFF.

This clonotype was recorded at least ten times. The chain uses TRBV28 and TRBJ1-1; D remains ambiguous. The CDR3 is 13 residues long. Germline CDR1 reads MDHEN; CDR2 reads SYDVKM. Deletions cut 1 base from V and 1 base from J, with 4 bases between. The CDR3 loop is CASSLYKNTEAFF. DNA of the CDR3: TGTGCCAGCAGTTTATATAAGAACACTGAAGCTTTCTTT.

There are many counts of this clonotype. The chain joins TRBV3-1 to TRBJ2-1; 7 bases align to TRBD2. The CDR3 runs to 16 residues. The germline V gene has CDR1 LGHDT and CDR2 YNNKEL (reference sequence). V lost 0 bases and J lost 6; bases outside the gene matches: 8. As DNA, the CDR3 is TGTGCCAGCAGCCAAGAAAGACTAGCTCTTAGCAATGAGCAGTTCTTC. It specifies CASSQERLALSNEQFF.

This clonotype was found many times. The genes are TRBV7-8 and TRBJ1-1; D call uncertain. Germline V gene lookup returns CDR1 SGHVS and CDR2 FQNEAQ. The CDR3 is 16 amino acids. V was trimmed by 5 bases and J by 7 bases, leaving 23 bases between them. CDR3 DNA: TGTGCCAGCAGCCCCTTAGGAACGGGTTTTGTCGATGAAGCTTTCTTT. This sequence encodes CASSPLGTGFVDEAFF.

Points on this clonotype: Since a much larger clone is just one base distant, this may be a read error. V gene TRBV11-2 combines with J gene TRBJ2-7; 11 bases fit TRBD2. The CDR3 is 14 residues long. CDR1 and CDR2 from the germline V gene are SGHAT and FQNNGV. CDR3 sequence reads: CASSLGGSSGRVDF. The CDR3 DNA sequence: TGTGCCAGCAGCCTCGGCGGGAGTAGCGGGAGGGTTGACTTC.

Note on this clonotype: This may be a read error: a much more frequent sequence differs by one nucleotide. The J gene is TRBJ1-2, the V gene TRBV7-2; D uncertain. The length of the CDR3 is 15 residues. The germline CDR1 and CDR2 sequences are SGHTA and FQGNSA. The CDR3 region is CASSFALGGGYGYAF. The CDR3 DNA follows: TGTGCCAGCAGCTTCGCCCTGGGCGGCGGCTATGGCTACGCCTTC.

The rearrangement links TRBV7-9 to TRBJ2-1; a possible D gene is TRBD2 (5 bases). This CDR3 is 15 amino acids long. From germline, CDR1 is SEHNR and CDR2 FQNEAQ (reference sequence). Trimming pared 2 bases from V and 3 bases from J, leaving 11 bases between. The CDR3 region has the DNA TGTGCCAGCAGCTTAATTCTAGCCGACTACAATGAGCAGTTCTTC. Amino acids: CASSLILADYNEQFF.

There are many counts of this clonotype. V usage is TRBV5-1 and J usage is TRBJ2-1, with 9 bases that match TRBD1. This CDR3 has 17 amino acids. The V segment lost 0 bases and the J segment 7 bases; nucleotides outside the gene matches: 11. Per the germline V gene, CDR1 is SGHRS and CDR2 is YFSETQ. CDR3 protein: CASSLGIGTGSINEQFF. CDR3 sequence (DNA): TGCGCCAGCAGCTTGGGAATTGGGACAGGGAGTATTAATGAGCAGTTCTTC.

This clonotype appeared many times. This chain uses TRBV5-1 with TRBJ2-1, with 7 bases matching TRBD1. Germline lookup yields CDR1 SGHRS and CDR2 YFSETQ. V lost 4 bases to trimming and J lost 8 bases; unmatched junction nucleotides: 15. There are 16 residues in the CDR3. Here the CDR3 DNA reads TGCGCCAGCAGCCCGAGGGGGCTAGCTTCGGTCGATGAGCAGTTCTTC. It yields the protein CASSPRGLASVDEQFF.

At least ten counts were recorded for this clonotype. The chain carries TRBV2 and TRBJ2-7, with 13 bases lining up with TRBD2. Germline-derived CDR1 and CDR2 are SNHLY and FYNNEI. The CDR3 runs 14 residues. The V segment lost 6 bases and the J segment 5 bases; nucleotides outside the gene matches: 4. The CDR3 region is CASRWTSGSNEQYF. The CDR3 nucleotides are TGTGCCAGCAGGTGGACTAGCGGGAGCAACGAGCAGTACTTC.

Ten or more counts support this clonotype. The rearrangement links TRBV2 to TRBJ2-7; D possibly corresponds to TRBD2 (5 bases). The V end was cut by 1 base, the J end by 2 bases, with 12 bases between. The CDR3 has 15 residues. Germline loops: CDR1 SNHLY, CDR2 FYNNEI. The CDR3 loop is CASSEGSGRAYEQYF. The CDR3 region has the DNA TGTGCCAGCAGTGAAGGGAGCGGAAGAGCCTACGAGCAGTACTTC.

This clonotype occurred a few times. The CDR3 spells CASQMSQYF. The CDR3 DNA reads TGTGCCAGTCAGATGTCCCAGTACTTC. The chain joins TRBV6-1 to TRBJ2-5; D not resolved. V lost 9 bases and J 9 bases, leaving 8 bases between the germline ends. This CDR3 spans 9 amino acids. Germline-derived CDR1 and CDR2 are MNHNS and SASEGT.

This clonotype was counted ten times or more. This CDR3 is CASILTSGGVDTQYF. The CDR3 bases are TGTGCCAGCATCTTGACTAGCGGGGGGGTAGATACGCAGTATTTT. The chain joins TRBV27 to TRBJ2-3; 14 nucleotides align to TRBD2. The ends lost 7 bases at V and 5 bases at J; junction bases unmatched: 5. The CDR3 extends over 15 amino acids. Germline CDR1 MNHEY, CDR2 SMNVEV (reference sequence).

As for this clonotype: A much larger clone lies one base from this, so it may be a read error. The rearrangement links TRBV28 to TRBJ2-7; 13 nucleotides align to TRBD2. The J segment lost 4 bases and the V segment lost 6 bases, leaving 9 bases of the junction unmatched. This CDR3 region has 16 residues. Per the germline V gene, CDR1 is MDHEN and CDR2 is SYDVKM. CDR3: CASSETSGRAVYEQYF. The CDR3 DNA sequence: TGTGCCAGCAGCGAAACTAGCGGGAGGGCTGTATACGAGCAGTACTTC. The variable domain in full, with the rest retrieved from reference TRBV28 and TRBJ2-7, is DVKVTQSSRYLVKRTGEKVFLECVQDMDHENMFWYRQDPGLGLRLIYFSYDVKMKEKGDIPEGYSVSREKKERFSLILESASTNQTSMYLCASSETSGRAVYEQYFGPGTRLTVT.

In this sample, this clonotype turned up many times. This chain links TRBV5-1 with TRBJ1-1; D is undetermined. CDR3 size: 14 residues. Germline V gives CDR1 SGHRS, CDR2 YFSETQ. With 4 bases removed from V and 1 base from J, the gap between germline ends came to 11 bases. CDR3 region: CASSTFTANTEAFF. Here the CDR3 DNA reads TGCGCCAGCAGCACTTTCACGGCGAACACTGAAGCTTTCTTT. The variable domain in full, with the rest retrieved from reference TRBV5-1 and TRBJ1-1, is KAGVTQTPRYLIKTRGQQVTLSCSPISGHRSVSWYQQTPGQGLQFLFEYFSETQRNKGNFPGRFSGRQFSNSRSEMNVSTLELGDSALYLCASSTFTANTEAFFGQGTRLTVV.

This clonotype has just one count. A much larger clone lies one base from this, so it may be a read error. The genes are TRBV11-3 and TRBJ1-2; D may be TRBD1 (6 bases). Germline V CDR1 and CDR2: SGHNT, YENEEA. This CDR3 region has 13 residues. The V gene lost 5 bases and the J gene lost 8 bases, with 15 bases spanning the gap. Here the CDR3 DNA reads TGTGCCAGCAGCGAGGACAGAGCGGGGGGCTACACCTTC. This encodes CASSEDRAGGYTF.

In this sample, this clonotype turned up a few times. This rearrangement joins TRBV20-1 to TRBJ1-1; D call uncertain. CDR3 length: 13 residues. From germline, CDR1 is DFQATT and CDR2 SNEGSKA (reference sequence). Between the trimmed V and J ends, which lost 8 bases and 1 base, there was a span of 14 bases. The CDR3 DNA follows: TGCAGTACCGTCGACATTACGAACACTGAAGCTTTCTTT. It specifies CSTVDITNTEAFF.